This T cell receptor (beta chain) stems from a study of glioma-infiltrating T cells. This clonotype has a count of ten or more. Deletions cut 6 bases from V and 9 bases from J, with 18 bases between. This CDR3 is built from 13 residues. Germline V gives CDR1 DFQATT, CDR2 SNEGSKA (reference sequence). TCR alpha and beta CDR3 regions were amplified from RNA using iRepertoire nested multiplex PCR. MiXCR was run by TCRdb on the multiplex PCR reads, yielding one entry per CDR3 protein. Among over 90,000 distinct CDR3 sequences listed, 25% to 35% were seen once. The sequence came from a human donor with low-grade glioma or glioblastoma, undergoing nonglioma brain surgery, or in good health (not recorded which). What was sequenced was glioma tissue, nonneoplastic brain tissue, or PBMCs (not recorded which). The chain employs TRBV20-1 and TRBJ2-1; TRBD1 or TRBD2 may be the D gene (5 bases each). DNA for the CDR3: TGCAGTGCAGAGGGGTCCACATTGACTGAGCAGTTCTTC. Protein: CSAEGSTLTEQFF.